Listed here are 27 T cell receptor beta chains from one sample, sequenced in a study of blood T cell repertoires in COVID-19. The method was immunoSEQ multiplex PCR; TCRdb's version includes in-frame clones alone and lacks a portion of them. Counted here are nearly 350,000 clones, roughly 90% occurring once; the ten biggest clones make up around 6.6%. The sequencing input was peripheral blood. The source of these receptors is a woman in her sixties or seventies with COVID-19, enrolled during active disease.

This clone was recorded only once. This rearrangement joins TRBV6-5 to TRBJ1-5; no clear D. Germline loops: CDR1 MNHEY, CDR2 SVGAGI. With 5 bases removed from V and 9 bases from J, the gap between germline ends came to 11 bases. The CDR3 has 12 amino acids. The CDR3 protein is CASSPSRGPQHF. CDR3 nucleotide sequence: TGTGCCAGCAGTCCCTCGCGGGGGCCCCAGCATTTT.

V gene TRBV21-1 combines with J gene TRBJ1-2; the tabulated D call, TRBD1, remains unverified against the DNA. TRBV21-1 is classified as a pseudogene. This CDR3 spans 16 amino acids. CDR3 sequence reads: CASSPAPGTGSCGYTF. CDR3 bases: TGTGCCAGCAGCCCAGCCCCCGGGACAGGGTCGTGTGGCTACACCTTC.

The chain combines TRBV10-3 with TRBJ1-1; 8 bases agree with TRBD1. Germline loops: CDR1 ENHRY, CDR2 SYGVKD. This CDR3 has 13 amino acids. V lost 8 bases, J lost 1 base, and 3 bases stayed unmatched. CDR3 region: CAIDRGSNTEAFF. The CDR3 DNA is TGTGCCATCGACAGGGGATCGAACACTGAAGCTTTCTTT.

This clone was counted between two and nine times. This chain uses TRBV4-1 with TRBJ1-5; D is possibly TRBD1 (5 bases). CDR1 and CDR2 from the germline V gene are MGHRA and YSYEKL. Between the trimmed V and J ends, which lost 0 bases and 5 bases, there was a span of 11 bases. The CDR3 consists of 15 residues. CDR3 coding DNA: TGCGCCAGCAGCCAAGATGGGACTCCTGATCAGCCCCAGCATTTT. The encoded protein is CASSQDGTPDQPQHF.

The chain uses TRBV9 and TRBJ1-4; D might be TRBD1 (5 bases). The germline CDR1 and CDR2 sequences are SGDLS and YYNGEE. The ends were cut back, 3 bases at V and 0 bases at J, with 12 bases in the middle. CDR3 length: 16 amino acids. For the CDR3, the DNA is TGTGCCAGCAGCGGGGGGAGGGATGCAACTAATGAAAAACTGTTTTTT. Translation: CASSGGRDATNEKLFF.

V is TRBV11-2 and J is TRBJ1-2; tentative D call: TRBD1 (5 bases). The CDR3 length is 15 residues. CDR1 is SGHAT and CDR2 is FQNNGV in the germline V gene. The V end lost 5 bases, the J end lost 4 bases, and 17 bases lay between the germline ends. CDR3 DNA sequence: TGTGCCAGCAGCCCGCCGGGGGGAACAGGCTATGGCTACACCTTC. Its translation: CASSPPGGTGYGYTF.

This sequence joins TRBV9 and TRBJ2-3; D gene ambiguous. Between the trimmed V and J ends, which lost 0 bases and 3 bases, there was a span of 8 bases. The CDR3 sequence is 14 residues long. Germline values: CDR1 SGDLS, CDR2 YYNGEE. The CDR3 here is CASSVEPITDTQYF. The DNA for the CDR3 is TGTGCCAGCAGCGTAGAACCTATTACAGATACGCAGTATTTT.

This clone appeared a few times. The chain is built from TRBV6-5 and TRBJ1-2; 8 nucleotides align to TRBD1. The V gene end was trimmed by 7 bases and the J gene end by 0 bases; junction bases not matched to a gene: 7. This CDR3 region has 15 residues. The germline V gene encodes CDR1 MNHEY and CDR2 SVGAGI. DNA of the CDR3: TGTGCCAGCACGGACAGGGCGATAGCTAACTATGGCTACACCTTC. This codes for CASTDRAIANYGYTF.

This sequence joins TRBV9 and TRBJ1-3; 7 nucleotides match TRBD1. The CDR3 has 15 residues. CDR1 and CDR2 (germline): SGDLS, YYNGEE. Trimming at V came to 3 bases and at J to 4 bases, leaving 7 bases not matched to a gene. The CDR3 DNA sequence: TGTGCCAGCAGCGCGGGACAGCAGGGAGGAAACACCATATATTTT. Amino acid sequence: CASSAGQQGGNTIYF.

Here the CDR3 DNA reads TGTGCCAGTACTCCCCAGGGAGGGGGTAGTAGTGGCTACACCTTC. Amino acid sequence: CASTPQGGGSSGYTF. The chain is built from TRBV19 and TRBJ1-2; the D gene is possibly TRBD1 (6 bases). V was cut by 7 bases and J by 7 bases, with 22 bases left in between. Germline loops: CDR1 LNHDA, CDR2 SQIVND (reference sequence). CDR3 size: 15 residues.

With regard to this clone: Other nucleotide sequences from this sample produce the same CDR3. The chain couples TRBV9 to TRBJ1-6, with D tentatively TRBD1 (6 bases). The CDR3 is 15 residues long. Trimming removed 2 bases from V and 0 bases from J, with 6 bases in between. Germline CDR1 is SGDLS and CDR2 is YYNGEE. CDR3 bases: TGTGCCAGCAGCGTGGACAGCTCCTATAATTCACCCCTCCACTTT. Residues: CASSVDSSYNSPLHF.

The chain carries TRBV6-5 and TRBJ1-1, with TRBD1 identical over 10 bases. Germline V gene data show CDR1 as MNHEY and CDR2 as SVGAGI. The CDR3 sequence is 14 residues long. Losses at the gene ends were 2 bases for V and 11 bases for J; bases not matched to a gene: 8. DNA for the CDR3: TGTGCCAGCAGTTACCGGTCGACAGGGGGCGATGCTTTCTTT. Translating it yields CASSYRSTGGDAFF.

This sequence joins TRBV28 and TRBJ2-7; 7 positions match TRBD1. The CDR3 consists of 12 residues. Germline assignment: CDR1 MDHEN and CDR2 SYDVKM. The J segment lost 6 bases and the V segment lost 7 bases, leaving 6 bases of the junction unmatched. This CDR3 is CASTSDRPEQYF. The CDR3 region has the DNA TGTGCCAGCACCTCGGACAGGCCCGAGCAGTACTTC.

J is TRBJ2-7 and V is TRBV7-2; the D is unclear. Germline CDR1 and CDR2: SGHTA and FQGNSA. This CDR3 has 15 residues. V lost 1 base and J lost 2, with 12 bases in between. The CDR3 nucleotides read TGTGCCAGCAGCTTAGAGCAGGTTCGCACCTACGAGCAGTACTTC. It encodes CASSLEQVRTYEQYF.

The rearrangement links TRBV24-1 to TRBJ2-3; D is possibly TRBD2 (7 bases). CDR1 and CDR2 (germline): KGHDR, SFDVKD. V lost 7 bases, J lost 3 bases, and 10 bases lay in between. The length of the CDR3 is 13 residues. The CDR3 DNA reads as TGTGCCACCAGCAGGGGAGGGACAGATACGCAGTATTTT. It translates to CATSRGGTDTQYF.

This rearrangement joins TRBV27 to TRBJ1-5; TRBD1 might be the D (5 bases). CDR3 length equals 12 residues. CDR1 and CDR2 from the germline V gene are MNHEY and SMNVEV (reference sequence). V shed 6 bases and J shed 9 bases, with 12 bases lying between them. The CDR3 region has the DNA TGTGCCAGCAGACGGGAGGGGTCGCCCCAGCATTTT. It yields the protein CASRREGSPQHF.

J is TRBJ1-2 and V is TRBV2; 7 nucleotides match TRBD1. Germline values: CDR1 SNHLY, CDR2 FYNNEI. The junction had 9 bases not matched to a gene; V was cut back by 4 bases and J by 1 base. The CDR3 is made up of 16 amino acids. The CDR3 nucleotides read TGTGCCAGCAGTGGGGACAGAGTCGTGATTAACTATGGCTACACCTTC. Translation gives CASSGDRVVINYGYTF.

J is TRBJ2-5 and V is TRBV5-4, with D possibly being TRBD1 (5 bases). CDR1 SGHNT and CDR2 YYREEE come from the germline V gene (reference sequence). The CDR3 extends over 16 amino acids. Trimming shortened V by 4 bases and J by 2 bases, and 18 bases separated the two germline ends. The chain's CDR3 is CASSPAQGRGQETQYF. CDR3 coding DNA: TGTGCCAGCAGCCCGGCGCAGGGTAGGGGACAAGAGACCCAGTACTTC.

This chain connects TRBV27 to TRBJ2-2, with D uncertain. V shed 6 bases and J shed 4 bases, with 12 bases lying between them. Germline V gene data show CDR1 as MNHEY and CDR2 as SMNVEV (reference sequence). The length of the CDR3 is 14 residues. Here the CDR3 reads CASSTGRLTGELFF. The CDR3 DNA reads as TGTGCCAGCAGCACGGGTAGGCTCACCGGGGAGCTGTTTTTT.

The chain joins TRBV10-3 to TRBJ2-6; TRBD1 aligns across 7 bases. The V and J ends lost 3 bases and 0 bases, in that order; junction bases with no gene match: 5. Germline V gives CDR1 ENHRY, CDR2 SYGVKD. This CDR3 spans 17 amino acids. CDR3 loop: CAISDRDSGSGANVLTF. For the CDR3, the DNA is TGTGCCATCAGTGATAGGGACAGCGGCTCTGGGGCCAACGTCCTGACTTTC.

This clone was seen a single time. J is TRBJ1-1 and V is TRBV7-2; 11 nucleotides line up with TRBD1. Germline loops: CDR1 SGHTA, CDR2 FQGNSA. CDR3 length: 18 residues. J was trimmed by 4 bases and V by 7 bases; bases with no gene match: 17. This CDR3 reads CASKPGARRTGGTTEAFF. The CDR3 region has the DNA TGTGCCAGCAAACCCGGGGCCCGGCGGACAGGGGGCACCACTGAAGCTTTCTTT. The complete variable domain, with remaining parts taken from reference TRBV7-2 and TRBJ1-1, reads GAGVSQSPSNKVTEKGKDVELRCDPISGHTALYWYRQSLGQGLEFLIYFQGNSAPDKSGLPSDRFSAERTGGSVSTLTIQRTQQEDSAVYLCASKPGARRTGGTTEAFFGQGTRLTVV.

CDR3 nucleotides: TGTGCCAGCAGCTTGGATCCGGACATCAATTCACCCCTCCACTTT. Its protein product is CASSLDPDINSPLHF. V and J are TRBV5-4 and TRBJ1-6; maybe TRBD1 (5 bases). Germline CDR1 reads SGHNT; CDR2 reads YYREEE (reference sequence). The CDR3 has 15 residues. The V and J ends lost 0 bases and 7 bases respectively, with 11 bases between them.

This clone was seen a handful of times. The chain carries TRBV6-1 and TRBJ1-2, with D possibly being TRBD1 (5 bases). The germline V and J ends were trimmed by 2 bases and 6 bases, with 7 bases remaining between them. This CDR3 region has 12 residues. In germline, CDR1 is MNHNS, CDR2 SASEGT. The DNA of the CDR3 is TGTGCCAGCAGTGAAATAGGGGATGGCTACACCTTC. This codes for CASSEIGDGYTF.

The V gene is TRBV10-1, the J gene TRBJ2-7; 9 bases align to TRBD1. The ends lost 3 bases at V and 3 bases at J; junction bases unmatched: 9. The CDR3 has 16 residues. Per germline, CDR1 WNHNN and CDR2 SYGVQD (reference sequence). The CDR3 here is CASSEKKTGGSYEQYF. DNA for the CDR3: TGCGCCAGCAGTGAAAAGAAGACAGGGGGTAGCTACGAGCAGTACTTC.

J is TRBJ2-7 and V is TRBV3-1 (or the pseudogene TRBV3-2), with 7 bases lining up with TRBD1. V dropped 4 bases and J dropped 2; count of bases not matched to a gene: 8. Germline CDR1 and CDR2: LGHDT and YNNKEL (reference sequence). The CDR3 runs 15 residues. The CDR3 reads CASSLRQGAAYEQYF. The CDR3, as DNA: TGTGCCAGCAGCCTCCGACAGGGTGCGGCCTACGAGCAGTACTTC.

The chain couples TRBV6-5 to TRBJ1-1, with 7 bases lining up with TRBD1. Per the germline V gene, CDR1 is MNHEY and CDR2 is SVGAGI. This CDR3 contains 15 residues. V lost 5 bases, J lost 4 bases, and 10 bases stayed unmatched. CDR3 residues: CASSPRDSRSTEAFF. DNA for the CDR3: TGTGCCAGCAGTCCCCGGGACAGTCGATCCACTGAAGCTTTCTTT.

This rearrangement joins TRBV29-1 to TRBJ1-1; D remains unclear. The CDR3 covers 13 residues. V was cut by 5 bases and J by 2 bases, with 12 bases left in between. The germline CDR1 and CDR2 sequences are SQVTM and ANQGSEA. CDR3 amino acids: CSVRSVANTEAFF. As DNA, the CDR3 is TGCAGCGTTCGGAGCGTAGCTAACACTGAAGCTTTCTTT.